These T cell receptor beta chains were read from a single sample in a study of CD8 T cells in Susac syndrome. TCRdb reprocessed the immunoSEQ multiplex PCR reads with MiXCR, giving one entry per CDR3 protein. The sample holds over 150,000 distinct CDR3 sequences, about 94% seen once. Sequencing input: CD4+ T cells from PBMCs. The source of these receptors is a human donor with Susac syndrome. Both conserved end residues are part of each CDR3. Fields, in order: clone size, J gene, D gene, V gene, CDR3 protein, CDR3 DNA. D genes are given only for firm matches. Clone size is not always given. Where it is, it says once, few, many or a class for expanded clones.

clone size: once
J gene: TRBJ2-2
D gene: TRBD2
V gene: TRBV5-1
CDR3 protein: CASSLRLADSNTGELFF
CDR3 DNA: TGCGCCAGCAGCCTCCGACTAGCGGACTCGAACACCGGGGAGCTGTTTTTT

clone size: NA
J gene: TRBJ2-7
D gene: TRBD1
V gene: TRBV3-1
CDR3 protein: CASSQANRDRPYF
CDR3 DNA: TGTGCCAGCAGCCAAGCGAATAGGGACAGACCTTACTTC

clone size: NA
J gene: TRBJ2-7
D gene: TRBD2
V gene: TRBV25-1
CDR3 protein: CASSEVGRAYEQYF
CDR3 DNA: TGTGCCAGCAGTGAGGTGGGGAGGGCCTACGAGCAGTACTTC

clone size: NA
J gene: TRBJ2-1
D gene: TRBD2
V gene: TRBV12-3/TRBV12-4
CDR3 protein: CASKPGLAGFDEQFF
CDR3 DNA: TGTGCCAGCAAACCGGGACTAGCGGGATTCGATGAGCAGTTCTTC

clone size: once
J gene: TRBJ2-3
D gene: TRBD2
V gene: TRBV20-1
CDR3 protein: CSARGGTDTTSTDTQYF
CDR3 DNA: TGCAGTGCTCGCGGGGGTACCGACACTACTAGCACAGATACGCAGTATTTT

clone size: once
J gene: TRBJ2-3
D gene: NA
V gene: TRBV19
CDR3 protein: CASTERGGDTQYF
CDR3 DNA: TGTGCCAGTACCGAAAGAGGAGGAGATACGCAGTATTTT

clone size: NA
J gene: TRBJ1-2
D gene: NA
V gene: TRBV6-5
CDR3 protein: CASRPGTNYGYTF
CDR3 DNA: TGTGCCAGCAGGCCCGGGACAAACTATGGCTACACCTTC

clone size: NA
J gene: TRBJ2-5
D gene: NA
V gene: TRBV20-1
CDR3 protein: CSTSFGKETQYF
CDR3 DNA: TGCAGTACTAGTTTCGGGAAAGAGACCCAGTACTTC

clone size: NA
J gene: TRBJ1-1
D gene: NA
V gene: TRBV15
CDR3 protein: CATSRVVGNTEAFF
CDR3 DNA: TGTGCCACCAGCAGAGTGGTGGGGAACACTGAAGCTTTCTTT

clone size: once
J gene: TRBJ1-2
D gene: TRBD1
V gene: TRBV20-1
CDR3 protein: CSAQPGQGVANYGYTF
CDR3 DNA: TGCAGTGCCCAACCGGGACAGGGTGTAGCTAACTATGGCTACACCTTC

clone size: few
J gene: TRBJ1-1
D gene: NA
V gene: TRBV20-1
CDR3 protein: CSAYENTEAFF
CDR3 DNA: TGCAGTGCTTACGAGAACACTGAAGCTTTCTTT

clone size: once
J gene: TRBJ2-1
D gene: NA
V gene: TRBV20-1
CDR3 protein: CSARRVLNEQFF
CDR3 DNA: TGCAGTGCCCGACGAGTGCTCAATGAGCAGTTCTTC

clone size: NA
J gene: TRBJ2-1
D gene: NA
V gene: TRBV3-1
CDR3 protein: CASSHSGGSRNEQFF
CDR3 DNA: TGTGCCAGCAGCCACTCCGGAGGTAGTCGTAATGAGCAGTTCTTC

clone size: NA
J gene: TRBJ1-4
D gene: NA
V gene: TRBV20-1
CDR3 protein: CSAQGRHNEKLFF
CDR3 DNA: TGCAGTGCGCAGGGACGACATAATGAAAAACTGTTTTTT

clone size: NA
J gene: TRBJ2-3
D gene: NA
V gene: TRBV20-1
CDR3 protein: CSARDKTRSAQYF
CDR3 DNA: TGCAGTGCTAGAGATAAGACACGGTCTGCGCAGTATTTT

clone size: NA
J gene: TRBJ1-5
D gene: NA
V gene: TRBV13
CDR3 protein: CASSRASNQPQHF
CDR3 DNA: TGTGCCAGCAGCAGAGCTAGCAATCAGCCCCAGCATTTT

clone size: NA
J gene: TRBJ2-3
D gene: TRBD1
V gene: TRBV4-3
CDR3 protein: CASSQDSRTGTADTQYF
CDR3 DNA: TGCGCCAGCAGCCAAGATTCTAGGACAGGGACCGCAGATACGCAGTATTTT

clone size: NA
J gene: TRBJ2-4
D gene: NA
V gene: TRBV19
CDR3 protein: CASSTTGTAENIQYF
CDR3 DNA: TGTGCCAGTAGTACCACCGGGACGGCTGAGAACATTCAGTACTTC

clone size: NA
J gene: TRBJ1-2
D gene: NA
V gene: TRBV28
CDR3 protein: CASSSGFYGYTF
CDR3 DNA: TGTGCCAGCAGCTCAGGGTTCTATGGCTACACCTTC

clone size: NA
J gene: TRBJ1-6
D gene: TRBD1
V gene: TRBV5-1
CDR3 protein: CASRTGWDSPLHF
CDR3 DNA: TGCGCCAGCCGGACAGGGTGGGATTCACCCCTCCACTTT

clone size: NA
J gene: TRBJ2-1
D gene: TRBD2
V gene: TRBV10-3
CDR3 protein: CAIRARLAGNNEQFF
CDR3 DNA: TGTGCCATCAGGGCTAGACTAGCGGGAAACAATGAGCAGTTCTTC

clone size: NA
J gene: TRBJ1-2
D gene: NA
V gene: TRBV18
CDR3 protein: CASSPPEGREGYTF
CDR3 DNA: TGTGCCAGCTCACCACCTGAGGGAAGGGAGGGCTACACCTTC